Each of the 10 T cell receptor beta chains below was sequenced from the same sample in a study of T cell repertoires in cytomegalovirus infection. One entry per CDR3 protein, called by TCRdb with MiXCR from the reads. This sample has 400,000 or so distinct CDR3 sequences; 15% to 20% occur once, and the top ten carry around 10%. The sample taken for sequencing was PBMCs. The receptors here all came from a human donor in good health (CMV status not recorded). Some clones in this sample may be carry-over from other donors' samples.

As DNA, the CDR3 is TGTGCCTGGAGCACAGGGGAGGCTGGAAACACCATATATTTT. Translation gives CAWSTGEAGNTIYF. This chain uses TRBV30 with TRBJ1-3, with TRBD1 matching 7 bases. Germline V gene lookup returns CDR1 GTSNPN and CDR2 SVGIG (reference sequence). V was clipped by 3 bases and J by 2 bases; unmatched bases: 4. The CDR3 covers 14 residues.

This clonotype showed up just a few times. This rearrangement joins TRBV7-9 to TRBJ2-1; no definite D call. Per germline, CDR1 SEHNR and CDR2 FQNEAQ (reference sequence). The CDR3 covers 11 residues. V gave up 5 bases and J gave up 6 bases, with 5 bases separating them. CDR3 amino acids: CASSQPNEQFF. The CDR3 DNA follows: TGTGCCAGCAGCCAGCCCAATGAGCAGTTCTTC. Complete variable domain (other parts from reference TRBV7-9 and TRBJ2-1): DTGVSQNPRHKITKRGQNVTFRCDPISEHNRLYWYRQTLGQGPEFLTYFQNEAQLEKSRLLSDRFSAERPKGSFSTLEIQRTEQGDSAMYLCASSQPNEQFFGPGTRLTVL.

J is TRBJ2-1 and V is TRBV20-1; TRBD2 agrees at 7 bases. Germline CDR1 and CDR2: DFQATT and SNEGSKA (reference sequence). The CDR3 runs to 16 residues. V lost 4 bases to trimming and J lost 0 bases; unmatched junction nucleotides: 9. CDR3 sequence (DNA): TGCAGTGCTAAGGCTAGCGGCCCGAGCTCCTACAATGAGCAGTTCTTC. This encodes CSAKASGPSSYNEQFF.

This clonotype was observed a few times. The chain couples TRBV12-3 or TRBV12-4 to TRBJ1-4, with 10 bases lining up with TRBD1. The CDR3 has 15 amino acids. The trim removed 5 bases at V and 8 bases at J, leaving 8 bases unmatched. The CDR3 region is CASSPDRGRWEKLFF. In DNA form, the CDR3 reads TGTGCCAGCAGTCCTGACAGGGGGCGCTGGGAAAAACTGTTTTTT.

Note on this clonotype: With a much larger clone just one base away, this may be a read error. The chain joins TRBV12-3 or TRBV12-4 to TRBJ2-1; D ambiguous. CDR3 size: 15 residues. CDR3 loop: CASSPTASSYNDQFF. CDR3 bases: TGTGCCAGCAGTCCTACTGCGAGCTCCTACAATGATCAGTTCTTC.

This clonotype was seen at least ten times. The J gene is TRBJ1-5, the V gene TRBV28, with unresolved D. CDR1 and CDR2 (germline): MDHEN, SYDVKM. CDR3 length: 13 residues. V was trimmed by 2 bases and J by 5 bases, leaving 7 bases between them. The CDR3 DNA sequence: TGTGCCAGCAGTTTAATTTTGTATCAGCCCCAGCATTTT. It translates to CASSLILYQPQHF.

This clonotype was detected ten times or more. Here the CDR3 reads CASSQVQGASNEQFF. For the CDR3, the DNA is TGTGCCAGCAGCCAAGTTCAGGGAGCATCCAATGAGCAGTTCTTC. V usage is TRBV4-2 and J usage is TRBJ2-1; either TRBD1 or TRBD2 may fit D (5 bases each). Germline-derived CDR1 and CDR2 are LGHNA and YNFKEQ. The CDR3 has 15 residues. Trimming stripped 1 base from V and 6 bases from J, with 13 bases between.

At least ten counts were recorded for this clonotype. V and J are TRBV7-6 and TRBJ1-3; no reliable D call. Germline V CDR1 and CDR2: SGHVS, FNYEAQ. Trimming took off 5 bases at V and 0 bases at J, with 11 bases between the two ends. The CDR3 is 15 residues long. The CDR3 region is CASSLSPTSGNTIYF. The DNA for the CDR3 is TGTGCCAGCAGCCTCAGTCCCACCTCTGGAAACACCATATATTTT.

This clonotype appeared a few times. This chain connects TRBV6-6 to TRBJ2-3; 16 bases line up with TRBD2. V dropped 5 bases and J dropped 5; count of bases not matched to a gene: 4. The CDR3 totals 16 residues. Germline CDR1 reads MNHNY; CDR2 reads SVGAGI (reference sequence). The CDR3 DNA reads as TGTGCCAGCAGTCTCGGGACTAGCGGGAGGGTAGATACGCAGTATTTT. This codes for CASSLGTSGRVDTQYF.

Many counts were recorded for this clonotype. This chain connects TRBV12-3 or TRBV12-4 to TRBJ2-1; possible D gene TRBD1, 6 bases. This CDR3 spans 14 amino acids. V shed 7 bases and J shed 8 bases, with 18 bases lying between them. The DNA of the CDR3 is TGTGCCAGCATCCTACAGGGTTTTGGAGATGAGCAGTTCTTC. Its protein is CASILQGFGDEQFF.